Described below is a single TCR beta chain sequence and its context. The target antigen is unknown. The junction differs from germline at one of its ends, possibly a read error. TCRdb ran MiXCR on the reads and lists one entry per CDR3 protein. The sample consists of tens of thousands of distinct CDR3 sequences, about 45% of them appearing once. The data were taken from a study of T cell repertoires in cytomegalovirus infection. Study-level background: Alongside well-studied HLA-B-restricted CMV epitopes, recently identified HLA-C-restricted CMV epitopes were also used.

General study findings and limits: In two of eight donors, the top clonotype was HLA-C-restricted CMV-specific.

CDR1 and CDR2 (germline): MGHRA, YSYEKL. The CDR3 extends over 18 amino acids. This chain connects TRBV4-1 to TRBJ2-2, with 10 bases matching TRBD2. This sequence was found in a human donor in good health (CMV status not recorded). Some clones in this sample may be carry-over from other donors' samples. The sample here was CD8+ T cells from cultured PBMCs, taken from culture after CMV antigen stimulation. In DNA form, the CDR3 reads TGTGCCAGCAGCCAAGCGGGACTAGCGAGGGGGGTAACCGGGGAGCTGTTTTTT. Its protein is CASSQAGLARGVTGELFF.